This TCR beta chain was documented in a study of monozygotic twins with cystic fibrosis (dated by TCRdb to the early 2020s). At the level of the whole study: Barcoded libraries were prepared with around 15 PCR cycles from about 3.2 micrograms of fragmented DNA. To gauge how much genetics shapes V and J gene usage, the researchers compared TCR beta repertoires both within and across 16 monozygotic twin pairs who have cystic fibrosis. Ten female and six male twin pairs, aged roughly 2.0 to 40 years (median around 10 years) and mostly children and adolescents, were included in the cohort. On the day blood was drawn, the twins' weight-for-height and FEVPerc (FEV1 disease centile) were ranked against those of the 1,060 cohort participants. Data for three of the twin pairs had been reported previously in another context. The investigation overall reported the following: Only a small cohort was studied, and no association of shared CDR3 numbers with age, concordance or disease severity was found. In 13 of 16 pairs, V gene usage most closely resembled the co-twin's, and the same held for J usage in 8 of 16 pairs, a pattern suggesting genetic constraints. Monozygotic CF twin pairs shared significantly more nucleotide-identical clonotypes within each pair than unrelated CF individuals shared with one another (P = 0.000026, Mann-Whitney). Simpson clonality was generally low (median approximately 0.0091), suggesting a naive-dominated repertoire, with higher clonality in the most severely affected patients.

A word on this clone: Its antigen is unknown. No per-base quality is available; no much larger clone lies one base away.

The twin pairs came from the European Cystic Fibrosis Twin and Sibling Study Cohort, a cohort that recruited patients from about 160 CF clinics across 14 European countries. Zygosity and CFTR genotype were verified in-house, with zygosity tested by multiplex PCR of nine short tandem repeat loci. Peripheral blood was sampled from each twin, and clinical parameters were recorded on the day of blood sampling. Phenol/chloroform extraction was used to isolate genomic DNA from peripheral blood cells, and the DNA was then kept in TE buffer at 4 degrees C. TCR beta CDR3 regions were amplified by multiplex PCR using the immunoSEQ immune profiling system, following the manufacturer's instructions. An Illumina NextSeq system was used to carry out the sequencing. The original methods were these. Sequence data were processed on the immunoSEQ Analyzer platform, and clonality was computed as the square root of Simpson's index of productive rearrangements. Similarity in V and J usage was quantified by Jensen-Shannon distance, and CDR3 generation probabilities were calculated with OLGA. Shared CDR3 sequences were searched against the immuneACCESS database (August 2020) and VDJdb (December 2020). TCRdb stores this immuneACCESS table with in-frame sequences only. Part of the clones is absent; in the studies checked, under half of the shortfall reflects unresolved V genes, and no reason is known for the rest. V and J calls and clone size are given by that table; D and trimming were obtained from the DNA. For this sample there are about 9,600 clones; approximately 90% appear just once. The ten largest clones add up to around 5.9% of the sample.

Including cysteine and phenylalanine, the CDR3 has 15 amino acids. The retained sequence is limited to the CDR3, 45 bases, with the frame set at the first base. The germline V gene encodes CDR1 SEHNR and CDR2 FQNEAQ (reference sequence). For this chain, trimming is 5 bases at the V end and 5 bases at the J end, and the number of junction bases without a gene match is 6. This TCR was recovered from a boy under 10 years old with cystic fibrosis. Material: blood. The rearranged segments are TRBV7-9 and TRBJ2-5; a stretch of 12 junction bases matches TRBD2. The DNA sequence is TGTGCCAGCAGCACCCGCCTAGCGGGGGGGGAGACCCAGTACTTC. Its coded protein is CASSTRLAGGETQYF. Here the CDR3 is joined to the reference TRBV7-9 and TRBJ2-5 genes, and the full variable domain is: DTGVSQNPRHKITKRGQNVTFRCDPISEHNRLYWYRQTLGQGPEFLTYFQNEAQLEKSRLLSDRFSAERPKGSFSTLEIQRTEQGDSAMYLCASSTRLAGGETQYFGPGTRLLVL.